This T cell receptor (beta chain) came from a study of blood T cell repertoires in COVID-19. As handled by the study authors: Estimates of nucleated cell counts were drawn from the amplification of reference gene primers. Here immunoSEQ multiplex PCR was the method, and the copy in TCRdb shows in-frame clones only, minus some. From that table come the V and J calls and clone size; the DNA was used to work out D and trimming. The table records more than 55,000 clones, roughly 80% of them present only once. With 3 bases removed from V and 12 bases from J, the gap between germline ends came to 12 bases. The CDR3 contains 13 residues. The germline CDR1 and CDR2 sequences are SGHNT and YENEEA.

The chain links TRBV11-3 to TRBJ1-6, with D hard to call. This sequence was found in a woman older than 75 with acute or convalescent COVID-19. Sequencing was done on a sample of peripheral blood. Here the CDR3 reads CASSLDSTRPLHF. The CDR3 region has the DNA TGTGCCAGCAGCTTGGACTCGACACGACCCCTCCACTTT.